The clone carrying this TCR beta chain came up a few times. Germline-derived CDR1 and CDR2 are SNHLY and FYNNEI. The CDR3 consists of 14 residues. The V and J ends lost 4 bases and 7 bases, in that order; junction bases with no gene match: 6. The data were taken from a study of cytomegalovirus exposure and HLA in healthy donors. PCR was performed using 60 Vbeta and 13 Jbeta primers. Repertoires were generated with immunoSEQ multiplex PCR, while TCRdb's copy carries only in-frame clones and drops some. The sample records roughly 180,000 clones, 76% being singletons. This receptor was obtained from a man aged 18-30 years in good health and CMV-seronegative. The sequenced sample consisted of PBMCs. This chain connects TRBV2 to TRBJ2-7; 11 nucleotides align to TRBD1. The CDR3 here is CASSGTGGLGEQYF. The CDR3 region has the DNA TGTGCCAGCAGTGGGACAGGGGGCCTGGGTGAGCAGTACTTC. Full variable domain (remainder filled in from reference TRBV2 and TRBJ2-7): EPEVTQTPSHQVTQMGQEVILRCVPISNHLYFYWYRQILGQKVEFLVSFYNNEISEKSEIFDDQFSVERPDGSNFTLKIRSTKLEDSAMYFCASSGTGGLGEQYFGPGTRLTVT.